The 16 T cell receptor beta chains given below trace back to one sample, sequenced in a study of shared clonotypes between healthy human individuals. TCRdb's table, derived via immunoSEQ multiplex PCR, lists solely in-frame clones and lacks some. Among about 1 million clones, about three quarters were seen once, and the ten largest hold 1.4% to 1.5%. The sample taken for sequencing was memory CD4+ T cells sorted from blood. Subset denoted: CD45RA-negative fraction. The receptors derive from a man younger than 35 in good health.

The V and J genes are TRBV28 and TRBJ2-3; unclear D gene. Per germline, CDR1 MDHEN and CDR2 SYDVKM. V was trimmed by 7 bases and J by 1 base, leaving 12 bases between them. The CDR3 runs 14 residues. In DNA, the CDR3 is TGTGCCAGCACATCCAGGTCGGGCACAGATACGCAGTATTTT. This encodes CASTSRSGTDTQYF.

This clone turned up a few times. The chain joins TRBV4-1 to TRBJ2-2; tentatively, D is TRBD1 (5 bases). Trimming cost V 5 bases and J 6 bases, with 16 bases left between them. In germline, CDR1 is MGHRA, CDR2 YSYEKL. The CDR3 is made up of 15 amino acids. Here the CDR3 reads CASSKGPDAAGELFF. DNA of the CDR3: TGCGCCAGCAGCAAGGGGCCAGATGCGGCCGGGGAGCTGTTTTTT.

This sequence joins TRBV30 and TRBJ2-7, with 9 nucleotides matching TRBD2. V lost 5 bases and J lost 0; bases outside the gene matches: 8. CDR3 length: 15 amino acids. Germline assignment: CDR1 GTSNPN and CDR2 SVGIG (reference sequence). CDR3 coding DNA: TGTGCCTGGGGCACCTGGACTAGCGCCTCCTACGAGCAGTACTTC. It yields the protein CAWGTWTSASYEQYF.

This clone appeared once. CDR3: CASSREGESSEAFF. In DNA form, the CDR3 reads TGCGCCAGCAGCCGAGAGGGGGAGAGTTCTGAAGCTTTCTTT. The chain has TRBV5-1 and TRBJ1-1, with D perhaps TRBD1 (6 bases). Germline V gives CDR1 SGHRS, CDR2 YFSETQ. The CDR3 contains 14 residues. V was cut by 4 bases and J by 6 bases, with 16 bases left in between.

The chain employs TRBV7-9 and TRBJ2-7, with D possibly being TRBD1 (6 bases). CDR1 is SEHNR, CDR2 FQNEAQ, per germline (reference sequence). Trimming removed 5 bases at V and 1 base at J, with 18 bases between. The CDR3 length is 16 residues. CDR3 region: CASSPPTGQGSYEQYF. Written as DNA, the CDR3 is TGTGCCAGCAGCCCCCCCACAGGGCAGGGATCCTACGAGCAGTACTTC.

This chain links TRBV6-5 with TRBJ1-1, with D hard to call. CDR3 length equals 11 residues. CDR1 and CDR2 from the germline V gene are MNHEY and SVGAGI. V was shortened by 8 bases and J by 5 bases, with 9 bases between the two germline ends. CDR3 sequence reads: CASSPGTEAFF. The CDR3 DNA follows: TGTGCCAGCTCTCCGGGGACTGAAGCTTTCTTT.

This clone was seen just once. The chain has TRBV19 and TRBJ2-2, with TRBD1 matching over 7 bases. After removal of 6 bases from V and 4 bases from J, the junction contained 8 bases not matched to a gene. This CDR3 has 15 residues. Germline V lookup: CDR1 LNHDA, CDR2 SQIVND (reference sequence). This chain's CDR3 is CASSPDRPGTGELFF. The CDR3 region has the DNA TGTGCCAGTAGCCCGGACAGGCCCGGCACCGGGGAGCTGTTTTTT.

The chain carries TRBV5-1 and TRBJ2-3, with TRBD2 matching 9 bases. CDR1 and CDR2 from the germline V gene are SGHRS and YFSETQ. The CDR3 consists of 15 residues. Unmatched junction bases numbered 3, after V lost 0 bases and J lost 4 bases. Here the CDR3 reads CASSLARGGPDTQYF. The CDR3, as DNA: TGCGCCAGCAGCTTGGCGCGGGGGGGACCAGATACGCAGTATTTT.

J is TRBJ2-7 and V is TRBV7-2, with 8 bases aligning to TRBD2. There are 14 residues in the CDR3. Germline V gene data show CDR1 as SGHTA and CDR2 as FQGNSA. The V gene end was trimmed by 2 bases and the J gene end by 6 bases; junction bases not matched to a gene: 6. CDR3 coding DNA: TGTGCCAGCAGCTTATCCGGGACTAGTGGCGAGCAGTACTTC. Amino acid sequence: CASSLSGTSGEQYF.

The CDR3 sequence is CASSQDNMPLHF. The CDR3 nucleotides are TGCGCCAGCAGCCAAGATAACATGCCCCTCCACTTT. The gene calls are TRBV4-3 and TRBJ1-6; no clear D. The V gene lost 0 bases and the J gene lost 13 bases, with 7 bases spanning the gap. CDR1 is LGHNA, CDR2 YSLEER, per germline. The CDR3 is made up of 12 amino acids.

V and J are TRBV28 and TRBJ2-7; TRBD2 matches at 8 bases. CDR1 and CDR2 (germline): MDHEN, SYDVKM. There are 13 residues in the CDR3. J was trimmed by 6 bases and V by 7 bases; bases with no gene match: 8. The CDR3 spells CASIRGGASEQYF. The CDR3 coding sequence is TGTGCCAGCATCCGGGGGGGTGCTAGCGAGCAGTACTTC.

The CDR3, as DNA: TGTGCCAGCAGGGTAGAAGGACTGGGCACCGGGGAGCTGTTTTTT. This gives the protein CASRVEGLGTGELFF. J is TRBJ2-2 and V is TRBV2, with D possibly being TRBD2 (5 bases). The germline V gene encodes CDR1 SNHLY and CDR2 FYNNEI. CDR3 length: 15 residues. V dropped 6 bases and J dropped 4 bases, with 15 bases sitting between them. The full variable domain, in which reference TRBV2 and TRBJ2-2 provide the parts outside the CDR3, is EPEVTQTPSHQVTQMGQEVILRCVPISNHLYFYWYRQILGQKVEFLVSFYNNEISEKSEIFDDQFSVERPDGSNFTLKIRSTKLEDSAMYFCASRVEGLGTGELFFGEGSRLTVL.

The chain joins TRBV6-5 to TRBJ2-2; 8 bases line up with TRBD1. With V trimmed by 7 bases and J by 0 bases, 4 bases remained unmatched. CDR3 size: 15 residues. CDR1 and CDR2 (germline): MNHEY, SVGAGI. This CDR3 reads CASTGQAANTGELFF. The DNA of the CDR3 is TGTGCCAGCACGGGACAGGCGGCGAACACCGGGGAGCTGTTTTTT.

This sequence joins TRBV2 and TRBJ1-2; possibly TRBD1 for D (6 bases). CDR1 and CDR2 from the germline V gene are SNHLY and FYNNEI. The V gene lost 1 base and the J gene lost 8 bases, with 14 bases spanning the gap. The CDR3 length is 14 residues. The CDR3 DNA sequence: TGTGCCAGCAGTGAAGGGGGACATCTATACGGCTACACCTTC. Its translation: CASSEGGHLYGYTF.

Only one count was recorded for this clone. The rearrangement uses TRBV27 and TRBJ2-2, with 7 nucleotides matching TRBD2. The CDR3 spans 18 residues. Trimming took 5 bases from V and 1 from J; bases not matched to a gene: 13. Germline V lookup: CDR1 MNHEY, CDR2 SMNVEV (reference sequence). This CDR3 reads CASSPNPLAARNTGELFF. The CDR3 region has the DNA TGTGCCAGCAGTCCAAACCCTCTAGCGGCTAGGAACACCGGGGAGCTGTTTTTT.

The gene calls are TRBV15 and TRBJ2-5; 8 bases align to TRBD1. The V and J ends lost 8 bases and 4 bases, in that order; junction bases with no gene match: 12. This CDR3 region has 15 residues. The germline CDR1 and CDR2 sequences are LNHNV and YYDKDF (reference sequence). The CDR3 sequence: CATSPGDRTRETQYF. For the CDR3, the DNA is TGTGCCACCTCCCCGGGGGACAGGACTCGAGAGACCCAGTACTTC.